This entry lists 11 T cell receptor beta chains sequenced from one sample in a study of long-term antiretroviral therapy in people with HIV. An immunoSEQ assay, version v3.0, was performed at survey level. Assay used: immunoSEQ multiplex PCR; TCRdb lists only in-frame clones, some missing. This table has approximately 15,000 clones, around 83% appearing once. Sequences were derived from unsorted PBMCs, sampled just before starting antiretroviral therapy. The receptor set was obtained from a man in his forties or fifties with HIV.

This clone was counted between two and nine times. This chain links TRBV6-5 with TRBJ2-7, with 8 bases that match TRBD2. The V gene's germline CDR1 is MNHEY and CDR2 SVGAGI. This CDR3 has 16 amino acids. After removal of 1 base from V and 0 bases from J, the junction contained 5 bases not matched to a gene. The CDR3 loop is CASSYYGGASSYEQYF. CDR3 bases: TGTGCCAGCAGTTACTACGGGGGGGCCTCCTCCTACGAGCAGTACTTC.

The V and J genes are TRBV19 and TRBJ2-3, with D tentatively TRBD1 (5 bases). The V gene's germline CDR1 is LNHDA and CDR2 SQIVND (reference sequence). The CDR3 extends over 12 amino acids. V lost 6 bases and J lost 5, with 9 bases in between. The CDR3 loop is CASSIGQDTQYF. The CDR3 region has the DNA TGTGCCAGTAGCATTGGACAAGATACGCAGTATTTT.

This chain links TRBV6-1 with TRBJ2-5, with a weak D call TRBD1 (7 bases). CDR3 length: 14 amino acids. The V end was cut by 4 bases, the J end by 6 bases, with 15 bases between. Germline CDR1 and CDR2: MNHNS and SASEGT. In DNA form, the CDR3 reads TGTGCCAGCAGTGGGGACAGCGGGCCCAAGACCCAGTACTTC. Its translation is CASSGDSGPKTQYF.

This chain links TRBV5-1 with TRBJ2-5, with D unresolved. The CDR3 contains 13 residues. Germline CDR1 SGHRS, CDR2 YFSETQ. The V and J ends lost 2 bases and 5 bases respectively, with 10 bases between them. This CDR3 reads CASSLGLRETQYF. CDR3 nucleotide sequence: TGCGCCAGCAGCTTAGGTCTTCGGGAGACCCAGTACTTC. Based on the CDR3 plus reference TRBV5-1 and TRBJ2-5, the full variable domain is KAGVTQTPRYLIKTRGQQVTLSCSPISGHRSVSWYQQTPGQGLQFLFEYFSETQRNKGNFPGRFSGRQFSNSRSEMNVSTLELGDSALYLCASSLGLRETQYFGPGTRLLVL.

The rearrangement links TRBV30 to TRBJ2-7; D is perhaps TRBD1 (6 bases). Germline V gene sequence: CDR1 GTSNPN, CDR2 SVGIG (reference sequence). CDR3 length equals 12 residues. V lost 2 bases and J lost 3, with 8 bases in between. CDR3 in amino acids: CAWSLQGYEQYF. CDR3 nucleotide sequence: TGTGCCTGGAGTTTACAGGGCTACGAGCAGTACTTC.

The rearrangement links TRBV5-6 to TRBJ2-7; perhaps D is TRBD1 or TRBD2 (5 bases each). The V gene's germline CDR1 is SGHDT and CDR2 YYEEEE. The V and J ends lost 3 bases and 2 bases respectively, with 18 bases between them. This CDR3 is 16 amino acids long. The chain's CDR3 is CASSSGRDLLTYEQYF. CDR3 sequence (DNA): TGTGCCAGCAGCTCCGGCCGGGACCTCCTCACCTACGAGCAGTACTTC.

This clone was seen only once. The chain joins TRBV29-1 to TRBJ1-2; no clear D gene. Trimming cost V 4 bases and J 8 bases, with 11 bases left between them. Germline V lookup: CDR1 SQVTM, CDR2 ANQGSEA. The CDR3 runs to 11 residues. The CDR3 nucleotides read TGCAGCGTTGTTTCTGGTGACGGCTACACCTTC. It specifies CSVVSGDGYTF. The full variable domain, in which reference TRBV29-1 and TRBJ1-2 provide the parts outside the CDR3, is SAVISQKPSRDICQRGTSLTIQCQVDSQVTMMFWYRQQPGQSLTLIATANQGSEATYESGFVIDKFPISRPNLTFSTLTVSNMSPEDSSIYLCSVVSGDGYTFGSGTRLTVV.

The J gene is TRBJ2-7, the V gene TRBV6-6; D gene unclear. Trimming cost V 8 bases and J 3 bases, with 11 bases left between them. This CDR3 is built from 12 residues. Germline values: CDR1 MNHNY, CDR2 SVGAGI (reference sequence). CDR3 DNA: TGTGCCAGCTCCGCGGCGAACTACGAGCAGTACTTC. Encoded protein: CASSAANYEQYF.

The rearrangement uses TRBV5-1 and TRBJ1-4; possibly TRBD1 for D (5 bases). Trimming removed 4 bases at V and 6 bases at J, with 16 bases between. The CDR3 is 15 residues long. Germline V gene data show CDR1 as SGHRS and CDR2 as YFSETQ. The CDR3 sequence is CASSLTQAPDEKLFF. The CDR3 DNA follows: TGCGCCAGCAGCCTTACACAGGCTCCGGATGAAAAACTGTTTTTT.

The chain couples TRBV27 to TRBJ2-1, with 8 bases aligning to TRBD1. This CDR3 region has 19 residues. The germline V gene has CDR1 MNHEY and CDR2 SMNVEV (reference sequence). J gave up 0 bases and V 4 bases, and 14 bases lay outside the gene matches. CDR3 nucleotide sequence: TGTGCCAGCAGTTCGTTCTCCCCGGACAGGGCCAGCTCCTACAATGAGCAGTTCTTC. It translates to CASSSFSPDRASSYNEQFF.

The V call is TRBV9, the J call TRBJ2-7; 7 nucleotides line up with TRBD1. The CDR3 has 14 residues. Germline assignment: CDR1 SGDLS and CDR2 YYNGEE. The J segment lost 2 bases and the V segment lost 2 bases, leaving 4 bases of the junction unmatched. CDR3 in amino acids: CASSVGDSTYEQYF. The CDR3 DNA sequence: TGTGCCAGCAGCGTGGGGGACAGCACCTACGAGCAGTACTTC.